This T cell receptor beta chain was sequenced in a study of T cells in Graves' hyperthyroidism and ophthalmopathy. There are a few counts of this clonotype. The CDR3 has 15 residues. Germline-derived CDR1 and CDR2 are SGHTA and FQGNSA. V trimming: 4 bases; J trimming: 10 bases; junction bases outside the gene matches: 9. Amplification yielded TCR beta CDR3 regions, with RNA transcripts as the source. The TCR CDR3 was amplified in a first-round RT-PCR using the HTBI primer set. In TCRdb, the multiplex PCR reads were re-called with MiXCR into one record per CDR3 protein. The sample contains around 700,000 distinct CDR3 sequences, 18% of which appear only once.

Sequences were obtained from blood. This TCR came from a woman between 50 and 59 years old with Graves' hyperthyroidism that later progressed to Graves' ophthalmopathy. V usage is TRBV7-2 and J usage is TRBJ1-6; 8 bases are a match to TRBD1. The CDR3 sequence is CASSSDRVSWSPLHF. The CDR3 coding sequence is TGTGCCAGCAGCTCGGACAGGGTTTCATGGTCACCCCTCCACTTT.